Sequencing of this T cell receptor (beta chain) was carried out in a study of shared clonotypes between healthy human individuals. The trim removed 2 bases at V and 9 bases at J, leaving 9 bases unmatched. The V gene's germline CDR1 is SGHRS and CDR2 YFSETQ. The CDR3 has 15 residues. Here immunoSEQ multiplex PCR was the method, and the copy in TCRdb shows in-frame clones only, minus some. The data show over 850,000 clones, approximately 80% seen once. The specimen was memory CD4+ T cells from PBMCs. Documented subset: CD45RA-negative fraction. The chain carries TRBV5-1 and TRBJ2-1, with 9 bases that match TRBD1. The receptor comes from a man aged 18 to 30 in good health. Some clones in this sample may be carry-over from other donors' samples. The CDR3 DNA follows: TGCGCCAGCAGCTTTACAGGGGGCCAATTGAGTGAGCAGTTCTTC. Translation gives CASSFTGGQLSEQFF. The full variable domain, completed using reference TRBV5-1 and TRBJ2-1, is KAGVTQTPRYLIKTRGQQVTLSCSPISGHRSVSWYQQTPGQGLQFLFEYFSETQRNKGNFPGRFSGRQFSNSRSEMNVSTLELGDSALYLCASSFTGGQLSEQFFGPGTRLTVL.